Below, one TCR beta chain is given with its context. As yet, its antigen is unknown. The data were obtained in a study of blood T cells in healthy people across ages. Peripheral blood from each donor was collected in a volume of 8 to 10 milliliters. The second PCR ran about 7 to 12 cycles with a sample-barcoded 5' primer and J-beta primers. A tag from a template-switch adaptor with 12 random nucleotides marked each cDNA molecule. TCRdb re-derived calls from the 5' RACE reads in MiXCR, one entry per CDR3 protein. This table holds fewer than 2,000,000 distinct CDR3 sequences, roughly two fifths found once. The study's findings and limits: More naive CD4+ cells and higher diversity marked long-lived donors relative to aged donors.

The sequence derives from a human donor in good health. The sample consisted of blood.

CDR3 in DNA: TGCAGTGCTAGAATAGTCGCGGGACGGCACAATCAGCCCCAGCATTTT. Translation: CSARIVAGRHNQPQHF. J is TRBJ1-5 and V is TRBV20-1, with D perhaps TRBD1 (5 bases). Germline CDR1 and CDR2: DFQATT and SNEGSKA (reference sequence). The CDR3 consists of 16 residues. The ends were cut back, 2 bases at V and 3 bases at J, with 17 bases in the middle.